Shown below are 20 T cell receptor beta chains from a single sample sequenced in a study of beta chain features in type 1 diabetes. The study reverse transcribed the entire isolated RNA, so it sequenced expressed TCRB transcripts. TCRdb's table, derived via immunoSEQ multiplex PCR, lists solely in-frame clones and lacks some. The sample lists 900,000 or so clones, 15% to 20% occurring once. The sample taken for sequencing was naive CD4+ T cells from blood. The receptors originated from a young woman in good health.

This clone occurred a few times. The same CDR3 can be traced to other DNA sequences in this sample. The genes are TRBV5-1 and TRBJ2-3; D not certain. V was pared by 2 bases and J by 2 bases, with 6 bases between. Looked up from germline, CDR1 is SGHRS and CDR2 is YFSETQ. The CDR3 has 13 amino acids. In DNA, the CDR3 is TGCGCCAGCAGCTTTGGTTCCACAGATACGCAGTATTTT. Translated, it gives CASSFGSTDTQYF.

The rearrangement uses TRBV15 and TRBJ2-1; 7 bases line up with TRBD2. J gave up 15 bases and V 0 bases, and 14 bases lay outside the gene matches. The CDR3 has 15 residues. CDR1 LNHNV and CDR2 YYDKDF come from the germline V gene (reference sequence). CDR3 loop: CATSRDVNLGGAGFF. CDR3 nucleotide sequence: TGTGCCACCAGCAGAGATGTTAACTTGGGAGGGGCCGGGTTCTTC.

This clone was found a few times. The chain links TRBV4-2 to TRBJ2-2; 7 bases are shared with TRBD1. The germline V gene encodes CDR1 LGHNA and CDR2 YNFKEQ. After removal of 1 base from V and 6 bases from J, the junction contained 2 bases not matched to a gene. CDR3 length: 14 amino acids. The CDR3 bases are TGTGCCAGCAGCCAAGGGACAGGCTCCGGGGAGCTGTTTTTT. It translates to CASSQGTGSGELFF.

This clone turned up a few times. The V call is TRBV7-2, the J call TRBJ2-1; either TRBD1 or TRBD2 may fit D (6 bases each). V was pared by 3 bases and J by 6 bases, with 18 bases between. The CDR3 covers 16 residues. CDR1 and CDR2 from the germline V gene are SGHTA and FQGNSA. The CDR3 nucleotides read TGTGCCAGCAGCTTTGGGGGACTCCGAGGGGGCAATGAGCAGTTCTTC. Its translation: CASSFGGLRGGNEQFF.

The count of this clone is one. The CDR3 DNA follows: TGTGCCAGCAGTTTTCGTCTTGGGACTAGCGGGAGGGATACGCAGTATTTT. Translation: CASSFRLGTSGRDTQYF. The gene calls are TRBV27 and TRBJ2-3; 15 bases are a match to TRBD2. Losses at the gene ends were 3 bases for V and 6 bases for J; bases not matched to a gene: 7. Germline V lookup: CDR1 MNHEY, CDR2 SMNVEV (reference sequence). This CDR3 is 17 amino acids long.

This clone showed up just once. The V call is TRBV5-4, the J call TRBJ2-5; TRBD2 aligns across 8 bases. Germline V CDR1 and CDR2: SGHNT, YYREEE (reference sequence). J gave up 2 bases and V 3 bases, and 6 bases lay outside the gene matches. This CDR3 is 15 amino acids long. The CDR3 region is CASSWAGGPQETQYF. The CDR3 DNA follows: TGTGCCAGCAGCTGGGCGGGAGGACCACAAGAGACCCAGTACTTC.

This sequence joins TRBV12-5 and TRBJ2-1; D unclear. The CDR3 has 14 amino acids. Germline V lookup: CDR1 LGHNT, CDR2 FRNRAP. Trimming left V 1 base short and J 1 base short, with 5 bases between. DNA for the CDR3: TGTGCTAGTGGTTTGGACAGTTCCTACAATGAGCAGTTCTTC. Encoded protein: CASGLDSSYNEQFF.

This clone has more than one count but fewer than ten. Here the CDR3 DNA reads TGTGCCAGCAGCACCCCAGGGGTCGACATCTACGAGCAGTACTTC. It specifies CASSTPGVDIYEQYF. The V call is TRBV5-4, the J call TRBJ2-7; tentatively, D is TRBD1 (6 bases). Germline CDR1 is SGHNT and CDR2 is YYREEE (reference sequence). The CDR3 is 15 amino acids. Trimming cost V 4 bases and J 3 bases, with 17 bases left between them. Drawing the rest from reference TRBV5-4 and TRBJ2-7, the complete variable domain is ETGVTQSPTHLIKTRGQQVTLRCSSQSGHNTVSWYQQALGQGPQFIFQYYREEENGRGNFPPRFSGLQFPNYSSELNVNALELDDSALYLCASSTPGVDIYEQYFGPGTRLTVT.

This clone has just a few counts. V is TRBV14 and J is TRBJ2-1; D unresolved. V was pared by 0 bases and J by 0 bases, with 6 bases between. Germline V gene data show CDR1 as SGHDN and CDR2 as FVKESK. The CDR3 has 15 residues. CDR3 bases: TGTGCCAGCAGCCAAGATGTTGGCTCCTACAATGAGCAGTTCTTC. Translation gives CASSQDVGSYNEQFF.

This clone was observed a handful of times. V usage is TRBV23-1 and J usage is TRBJ2-5, with 7 bases matching TRBD1. TRBV23-1 is placed among ORFs of uncertain function. CDR3 length: 16 amino acids. The V gene end was trimmed by 1 base and the J gene end by 4 bases; junction bases not matched to a gene: 9. CDR3 sequence reads: CASSQLQGWFGETQYF. For the CDR3, the DNA is TGCGCCAGCAGTCAATTACAGGGGTGGTTCGGAGAGACCCAGTACTTC.

This clone showed up just a few times. The chain is built from TRBV7-9 and TRBJ2-1; D is unclear. Germline CDR1 is SEHNR and CDR2 is FQNEAQ (reference sequence). The ends were cut back, 5 bases at V and 5 bases at J, with 4 bases in the middle. The CDR3 consists of 11 residues. The DNA of the CDR3 is TGTGCCAGCAGCCGGGACAATGAGCAGTTCTTC. This gives the protein CASSRDNEQFF.

The chain employs TRBV5-1 and TRBJ2-1; 7 nucleotides agree with TRBD2. In germline, CDR1 is SGHRS, CDR2 YFSETQ. V trimming: 2 bases; J trimming: 8 bases; junction bases outside the gene matches: 19. This CDR3 has 18 residues. The CDR3 bases are TGCGCCAGCAGCTTATCACCCCCAGGAATGGCGGGAGTTGATGAGCAGTTCTTC. Its protein product is CASSLSPPGMAGVDEQFF.

This rearrangement joins TRBV28 to TRBJ1-3; maybe TRBD1 (6 bases). In germline, CDR1 is MDHEN, CDR2 SYDVKM. The CDR3 runs 14 residues. Trimming removed 8 bases from V and 4 bases from J, with 15 bases in between. The CDR3 bases are TGTGCCAGCTTTCCTCCAGGGGTCGGAAACACCATATATTTT. Protein product: CASFPPGVGNTIYF. The full variable domain, its missing parts supplied by reference TRBV28 and TRBJ1-3, is DVKVTQSSRYLVKRTGEKVFLECVQDMDHENMFWYRQDPGLGLRLIYFSYDVKMKEKGDIPEGYSVSREKKERFSLILESASTNQTSMYLCASFPPGVGNTIYFGEGSWLTVV.

J is TRBJ2-4 and V is TRBV2; a possible D gene is TRBD1 (6 bases). Trimming cost V 10 bases and J 3 bases, with 16 bases left between them. This CDR3 comprises 14 residues. Germline CDR1 reads SNHLY; CDR2 reads FYNNEI. CDR3 coding DNA: TGTGCCATTGGTATGGGGGCAGGCAAAAACATTCAGTACTTC. Its protein product is CAIGMGAGKNIQYF.

In its sample, this clone was seen a few times. V usage is TRBV7-9 and J usage is TRBJ2-2, with 8 positions matching TRBD2. The V segment lost 1 base and the J segment 4 bases; nucleotides outside the gene matches: 8. The CDR3 sequence is 17 residues long. Germline V gives CDR1 SEHNR, CDR2 FQNEAQ (reference sequence). The CDR3 region has the DNA TGTGCCAGCAGCTTAGTTCGTCGGGAGGGCTTCACCGGGGAGCTGTTTTTT. Translated: CASSLVRREGFTGELFF.

V and J are TRBV11-2 and TRBJ2-3; 8 bases line up with TRBD2. The J segment lost 5 bases and the V segment lost 3 bases, leaving 10 bases of the junction unmatched. This CDR3 comprises 16 residues. The germline CDR1 and CDR2 sequences are SGHAT and FQNNGV. CDR3 in DNA: TGTGCCAGCAGCTTTTCCCCGGGACTAGTAGGAGATACGCAGTATTTT. Its protein is CASSFSPGLVGDTQYF.

The chain carries TRBV15 and TRBJ2-1; D gene ambiguous. CDR3 size: 17 residues. V lost 1 base and J lost 5, with 18 bases in between. Looked up from germline, CDR1 is LNHNV and CDR2 is YYDKDF (reference sequence). The CDR3 is CATSRGNKAPSDNEQFF. In DNA, the CDR3 is TGTGCCACCAGCAGAGGTAACAAGGCCCCCTCGGACAATGAGCAGTTCTTC.

This clone was picked up a small number of times. The V call is TRBV4-2, the J call TRBJ1-2, with D uncertain. Germline CDR1 LGHNA, CDR2 YNFKEQ. The V end was cut by 0 bases, the J end by 0 bases, with 8 bases between. This CDR3 has 15 residues. The CDR3 region is CASSQDPDSNYGYTF. The CDR3 bases are TGTGCCAGCAGCCAAGATCCAGACTCTAACTATGGCTACACCTTC.

The table lists this clone with a count of one. J is TRBJ2-6 and V is TRBV2, with 8 bases matching TRBD2. With 9 bases clipped from V and 2 bases from J, the junction kept 0 bases outside the gene matches. Germline V gene data show CDR1 as SNHLY and CDR2 as FYNNEI. This CDR3 has 13 residues. The CDR3 is CARTSAGANVLTF. As DNA, the CDR3 is TGTGCCAGGACTAGCGCTGGGGCCAACGTCCTGACTTTC.

This clone was observed a handful of times. V usage is TRBV10-3 and J usage is TRBJ2-1, with 10 bases that match TRBD2. CDR1 and CDR2 (germline): ENHRY, SYGVKD. This CDR3 spans 15 amino acids. V shed 10 bases and J 5 bases; nucleotides not matched to a gene: 11. CDR3 nucleotides: TGTGCCACCGAGGAGCGGGAGGGTAGGCACAATGAGCAGTTCTTC. It encodes CATEEREGRHNEQFF.